This entry lists 18 T cell receptor beta chains sequenced from one sample in a study of blood T cell repertoires in COVID-19. Here immunoSEQ multiplex PCR was the method, and the copy in TCRdb shows in-frame clones only, minus some. Of fewer than 200,000 clones listed, 88% are singletons. The sequenced material came from peripheral blood. The receptors originated from a man aged 40-55 years with active or convalescent COVID-19.

The gene calls are TRBV5-1 and TRBJ2-2, with a tentative D call TRBD1 (5 bases). The CDR3 is 15 residues long. Trimming stripped 0 bases from V and 5 bases from J, with 11 bases between. Germline V lookup: CDR1 SGHRS, CDR2 YFSETQ. The CDR3, as DNA: TGCGCCAGCAGCTTGGTCCAGGGTGGAACCGGGGAGCTGTTTTTT. Translation gives CASSLVQGGTGELFF.

This chain links TRBV4-1 with TRBJ2-7, with 10 bases lining up with TRBD2. The CDR3 is made up of 17 amino acids. V lost 0 bases and J lost 4; bases outside the gene matches: 9. Germline loops: CDR1 MGHRA, CDR2 YSYEKL. CDR3: CASSQDRSIAGGYEQYF. CDR3 sequence (DNA): TGCGCCAGCAGCCAAGATAGATCAATAGCGGGGGGATACGAGCAGTACTTC.

The rearrangement uses TRBV20-1 and TRBJ2-7; a possible D gene is TRBD2 (6 bases). V was shortened by 6 bases and J by 3 bases, with 9 bases between the two germline ends. The CDR3 covers 11 residues. Germline loops: CDR1 DFQATT, CDR2 SNEGSKA (reference sequence). The CDR3: CSAMTSYEQYF. For the CDR3, the DNA is TGCAGTGCCATGACTAGCTACGAGCAGTACTTC.

This clone came up once. The CDR3 region is CAISTGTGSFYQPQHF. DNA for the CDR3: TGTGCCATCAGCACCGGGACAGGGAGTTTCTATCAGCCCCAGCATTTT. This chain links TRBV10-3 with TRBJ1-5; TRBD1 agrees at 9 bases. Germline loops: CDR1 ENHRY, CDR2 SYGVKD. This CDR3 has 16 amino acids. V lost 6 bases, J lost 5 bases, and 11 bases stayed unmatched.

This chain joins TRBV19 and TRBJ1-1; TRBD1 might be the D (5 bases). The length of the CDR3 is 15 residues. CDR1 is LNHDA and CDR2 is SQIVND in the germline V gene (reference sequence). The V end lost 3 bases, the J end lost 4 bases, and 15 bases lay between the germline ends. The CDR3 region is CASSIKGPGGTEAFF. CDR3 bases: TGTGCCAGTAGTATTAAGGGGCCGGGGGGCACTGAAGCTTTCTTT.

This clone was counted once. This chain uses TRBV27 with TRBJ1-6, with 11 bases aligning to TRBD1. The germline gives CDR1 MNHEY, CDR2 SMNVEV (reference sequence). V trimming: 7 bases; J trimming: 6 bases; junction bases outside the gene matches: 11. The CDR3 length is 17 residues. The DNA of the CDR3 is TGTGCCAGCAATCCCTTAGGACAGGGGGCGTCTAATTCACCCCTCCACTTT. Translation gives CASNPLGQGASNSPLHF.

This chain joins TRBV6-1 and TRBJ1-1; D is unclear. V lost 2 bases, J lost 5 bases, and 6 bases lay in between. The CDR3 has 12 amino acids. In germline, CDR1 is MNHNS, CDR2 SASEGT. DNA of the CDR3: TGTGCCAGCAGTGAATATTTTACTGAAGCTTTCTTT. Translated, it gives CASSEYFTEAFF.

The V call is TRBV28, the J call TRBJ1-5; 9 bases fit TRBD1. CDR3 length equals 14 residues. Trimming removed 7 bases from V and 6 bases from J; junction bases left unmatched: 7. CDR1 is MDHEN and CDR2 is SYDVKM in the germline V gene. CDR3 DNA: TGTGCCAGCAATACCGGGACAGGGTCTCAGCCCCAGCATTTT. Protein: CASNTGTGSQPQHF.

The rearrangement links TRBV7-7 to TRBJ2-1; 7 bases fit TRBD2. The CDR3 loop spans 15 amino acids. Germline V CDR1 and CDR2: SSHAT, FNYEAQ (reference sequence). Germline trimming cut 1 base from V and 8 bases from J; bases unmatched to any gene: 8. CDR3 region: CASSLDPGGLDEQFF. In DNA form, the CDR3 reads TGTGCCAGCAGCTTAGATCCGGGAGGATTGGATGAGCAGTTCTTC.

The J gene is TRBJ1-2, the V gene TRBV6-2 or TRBV6-3; possibly TRBD1 for D (6 bases). There are 13 residues in the CDR3. The V gene lost 6 bases and the J gene lost 3 bases, with 11 bases spanning the gap. Germline CDR1 MNHEY, CDR2 SVGEGT. CDR3 nucleotides: TGTGCCAGCAGCGGACAGCTATACTATGGCTACACCTTC. This translates into CASSGQLYYGYTF.

The chain employs TRBV6-2 or TRBV6-3 and TRBJ1-1; TRBD1 agrees at 12 bases. The CDR3 contains 14 residues. Germline CDR1 reads MNHEY; CDR2 reads SVGEGT. Trimming removed 6 bases from V and 6 bases from J; junction bases left unmatched: 5. In nucleotides, the CDR3 is TGTGCCAGCAGCGGGACAGGGGGCCGTTCTGAAGCTTTCTTT. This codes for CASSGTGGRSEAFF.

The chain has TRBV2 and TRBJ2-7, with 9 positions matching TRBD2. This CDR3 comprises 15 residues. The J segment lost 5 bases and the V segment lost 4 bases, leaving 9 bases of the junction unmatched. The germline CDR1 and CDR2 sequences are SNHLY and FYNNEI. This chain's CDR3 is CASSGRGRERDEQYF. For the CDR3, the DNA is TGTGCCAGCAGTGGTCGCGGGAGGGAGCGAGACGAGCAGTACTTC.

The chain carries TRBV4-2 and TRBJ1-2, with TRBD1 matching over 9 bases. This CDR3 is 17 amino acids long. V shed 4 bases and J 5 bases; nucleotides not matched to a gene: 14. CDR1 and CDR2 (germline): LGHNA, YNFKEQ. The CDR3 spells CASSPVNGQGLEYGYTF. The CDR3 DNA reads TGTGCCAGCAGCCCAGTTAACGGACAGGGGCTAGAGTATGGCTACACCTTC.

The chain uses TRBV18 and TRBJ2-2; D unresolved. In germline, CDR1 is KGHSH, CDR2 LQKENI. Between the trimmed V and J ends, which lost 6 bases and 2 bases, there was a span of 4 bases. The CDR3 has 12 residues. CDR3 coding DNA: TGTGCCAGCTCCCCTAACACCGGGGAGCTGTTTTTT. Encoded protein: CASSPNTGELFF.

This clone was seen only once. The chain couples TRBV5-1 to TRBJ1-1; D is undetermined. This CDR3 contains 16 residues. Germline V lookup: CDR1 SGHRS, CDR2 YFSETQ. V was cut by 0 bases and J by 0 bases, with 12 bases left in between. The CDR3 DNA is TGCGCCAGCAGCTTGGTCCCATCCCCTATGAACACTGAAGCTTTCTTT. This translates into CASSLVPSPMNTEAFF.

This clone was found once. The chain is built from TRBV12-5 and TRBJ1-2, with TRBD1 matching 12 bases. This CDR3 has 14 amino acids. Germline V gene sequence: CDR1 LGHNT, CDR2 FRNRAP. The junction had 1 base not matched to a gene; V was cut back by 1 base and J by 7 bases. CDR3 sequence: CASGLGDRGPGYTF. In nucleotides, the CDR3 is TGTGCTAGTGGTTTGGGGGACAGGGGGCCTGGCTACACCTTC.

The rearrangement links TRBV6-1 to TRBJ2-7; D is uncertain. Trimming shortened V by 0 bases and J by 2 bases, and 11 bases separated the two germline ends. The CDR3 contains 15 residues. In germline, CDR1 is MNHNS, CDR2 SASEGT. The CDR3 DNA reads TGTGCCAGCAGTGAAGCGTACCAGGTGACCTACGAGCAGTACTTC. It encodes CASSEAYQVTYEQYF.

This chain joins TRBV5-6 and TRBJ1-6; the D is unclear. The CDR3 loop spans 14 amino acids. Germline CDR1 and CDR2: SGHDT and YYEEEE. Trimming removed 1 base at V and 7 bases at J, with 9 bases between. The CDR3 coding sequence is TGTGCCAGCAGCTTGAAGCAAGTCAATTCACCCCTCCACTTT. Translation: CASSLKQVNSPLHF. Full variable domain (outside the CDR3, taken from reference TRBV5-6 and TRBJ1-6): DAGVTQSPTHLIKTRGQQVTLRCSPKSGHDTVSWYQQALGQGPQFIFQYYEEEERQRGNFPDRFSGHQFPNYSSELNVNALLLGDSALYLCASSLKQVNSPLHFGNGTRLTVT.